This is a list of T cell receptor beta chains from one sample in a study of metastatic and nonmetastatic thyroid tumors. TCRdb re-called the PCR reads with MiXCR. In the table there are about 92,000 clones, under 15% of which are singletons. The sample consisted of blood. These receptors all come from a female donor with papillary thyroid cancer or a benign thyroid nodule (not recorded which). Some clones in this sample may be carry-over from other donors' samples. Each CDR3 is given with its conserved first and last residue. The D gene is left open where the match is weak. Size tells how often a clone was seen (once, few, many) or the class of an expanded clone, and some rows leave it out.

V gene	J gene	clone size	D gene	CDR3 protein	CDR3 DNA
TRBV12-3/TRBV12-4	TRBJ2-1	many	TRBD1	CASRPGTGGLNEQFF	TGTGCCAGCAGACCCGGGACAGGGGGCCTCAATGAGCAGTTCTTC
TRBV6-4	TRBJ1-2	many	TRBD1	CASSETVDRVNGYTF	TGTGCCAGCAGTGAGACGGTGGACAGGGTGAATGGCTACACCTTC
TRBV27	TRBJ2-2	many	.	CASSSLLGGIGTGELFF	TGTGCCAGCAGTTCACTCCTCGGAGGAATAGGCACCGGGGAGCTGTTTTTT
TRBV4-1	TRBJ1-2	.	.	CASSQVQRDSTYGYTF	TGCGCCAGCAGCCAAGTTCAACGCGATTCTACCTATGGCTACACCTTC
TRBV7-6	TRBJ2-7	many	TRBD2	CASSLGAGSGGALEQYF	TGTGCCAGCAGCTTAGGGGCCGGTAGCGGGGGGGCCCTCGAGCAGTACTTC
TRBV5-1	TRBJ1-2	many	.	CASSPLGNGYTF	TGCGCCAGCAGCCCATTAGGGAATGGCTACACCTTC
TRBV28	TRBJ2-1	few	TRBD1	CASREGQGALNEQFF	TGTGCCTCTAGGGAGGGACAGGGGGCGTTGAATGAGCAGTTCTTC
TRBV3-1	TRBJ1-1	many	.	CASSQALTVKAFF	TGTGCCAGCAGCCAAGCCCTGACAGTAAAAGCTTTCTTT
TRBV4-1	TRBJ2-1	few	.	CASSRDSGTEYNEQFF	TGCGCCAGCAGCCGAGATTCTGGGACTGAATACAATGAGCAGTTCTTC
TRBV6-1	TRBJ2-2	many	TRBD1	CASHRTGNTGELFF	TGTGCCAGCCACCGGACAGGGAACACCGGGGAGCTGTTTTTT
TRBV12-3/TRBV12-4	TRBJ2-2	few	TRBD2	CASILAGVQSDGELFF	TGTGCCAGCATTCTCGCGGGGGTCCAAAGTGACGGGGAGCTGTTTTTT
TRBV3-1	TRBJ2-1	many	.	CASSQDRSAASSYNEQFF	TGTGCCAGCAGCCAAGATAGGTCAGCGGCTAGCTCCTACAATGAGCAGTTCTTC
TRBV29-1	TRBJ1-2	many	TRBD1	CSVDQGGYGYTF	TGCAGCGTTGATCAGGGGGGCTATGGCTACACCTTC
TRBV3-1	TRBJ2-1	many	TRBD2	CASSQGASGGNEQFF	TGTGCCAGCAGCCAAGGCGCTAGCGGGGGCAATGAGCAGTTCTTC
TRBV6-1	TRBJ1-5	.	.	CASSSEGLPNHPQHF	TGTGCCAGCAGCTCAGAGGGACTTCCCAATCATCCCCAGCATTTT
TRBV2	TRBJ2-1	many	TRBD1	CASRPGTAYSYNEQFF	TGTGCCAGCAGGCCCGGGACAGCCTACTCCTACAATGAGCAGTTCTTC
TRBV3-1	TRBJ2-5	many	TRBD1	CASSQGTGQETQYF	TGTGCCAGCAGCCAGGGGACAGGTCAAGAGACCCAGTACTTC
TRBV9	TRBJ1-2	many	.	CASSVQGGGYTF	TGTGCCAGCAGCGTGCAGGGAGGTGGCTACACCTTC
TRBV11-2	TRBJ2-1	once	TRBD1	CASSPLGQGEYNEQFF	TGTGCCAGCAGTCCACTTGGACAGGGGGAGTACAATGAGCAGTTCTTC
TRBV12-3/TRBV12-4	TRBJ1-1	many	TRBD1	CASIPGLGDRGTEAFF	TGTGCCAGCATCCCTGGATTAGGGGACAGGGGGACTGAAGCTTTCTTT
TRBV24-1	TRBJ2-5	many	.	CATSMGGETQYF	TGTGCCACCAGTATGGGGGGCGAGACCCAGTACTTC
TRBV4-1	TRBJ2-2	.	.	CASSTRDASNTNTGELCF	TGCGCCAGCAGCACCCGGGACGCAAGCAACACGAACACCGGGGAGCTGTGTTTT
TRBV7-9	TRBJ1-4	many	.	CASSSGREEKLFF	TGTGCCAGCAGCTCGGGACGAGAGGAAAAACTGTTTTTT